These 9 T cell receptor beta chains came from one sample sequenced in a study of shared clonotypes between healthy human individuals. The data were produced by immunoSEQ multiplex PCR, yet TCRdb's version contains in-frame clones alone and is incomplete. The repertoire holds 560,000 or so clones, with 95% to 96% as singletons. CD8 cells regarded as naive lacked CD45RO, were positively chosen for CCR7, and omitted terminally differentiated effector memory CD45RA+ cells. Source material: naive CD8+ T cells sorted from blood. The receptor source for this set is a young woman in good health.

This sequence joins TRBV27 and TRBJ1-1; D is perhaps TRBD1 (5 bases). The CDR3 has 15 amino acids. Germline V lookup: CDR1 MNHEY, CDR2 SMNVEV (reference sequence). Trimming removed 2 bases at V and 1 base at J, with 11 bases between. In DNA, the CDR3 is TGTGCCAGCAGTTTAGCAATCACAGGGAACACTGAAGCTTTCTTT. Translated, it gives CASSLAITGNTEAFF.

The rearrangement joins TRBV6-5 to TRBJ2-5, with D possibly being TRBD1 (6 bases). Near its end, the DNA agrees better with TRBJ2-7, so the J call may be wrong. The germline CDR1 and CDR2 sequences are MNHEY and SVGAGI. This CDR3 has 15 residues. The DNA for the CDR3 is TGTGCCAGCAGTTACTCGGACAGTAGCTCCTACGAGCAGTACTTC. This encodes CASSYSDSSSYEQYF.

The chain has TRBV9 and TRBJ1-2, with a tentative D call TRBD1 (5 bases). The CDR3 loop spans 16 amino acids. The germline V gene encodes CDR1 SGDLS and CDR2 YYNGEE. V lost 3 bases and J 0 bases, leaving 15 bases between the germline ends. The CDR3 coding sequence is TGTGCCAGCAGCGGGTGGGACCCCCTAGCTAACTATGGCTACACCTTC. It codes for CASSGWDPLANYGYTF.

This chain links TRBV19 with TRBJ2-7; D remains ambiguous. Germline CDR1 reads LNHDA; CDR2 reads SQIVND (reference sequence). V shed 2 bases and J shed 0 bases, with 14 bases lying between them. The CDR3 totals 16 residues. The CDR3 DNA is TGTGCCAGTAGTATAAGGTTGGGTCGCAGCTCCTACGAGCAGTACTTC. Its protein is CASSIRLGRSSYEQYF.

V and J are TRBV6-6 and TRBJ1-3; tentatively, D is TRBD1 (6 bases). CDR3 length: 14 amino acids. Trimming removed 6 bases from V and 0 bases from J, with 9 bases in between. Germline V CDR1 and CDR2: MNHNY, SVGAGI (reference sequence). CDR3 loop: CASRNRDSGNTIYF. The CDR3 nucleotides are TGTGCCAGCAGAAACAGGGACTCTGGAAACACCATATATTTT.

The J gene is TRBJ2-3, the V gene TRBV4-1, with 12 bases that match TRBD2. After removal of 2 bases from V and 6 bases from J, the junction contained 9 bases not matched to a gene. This CDR3 spans 17 amino acids. Germline CDR1 MGHRA, CDR2 YSYEKL. The CDR3 region is CASSQFLGLAGFDTQYF. Written as DNA, the CDR3 is TGCGCCAGCAGCCAATTCCTAGGACTAGCGGGATTTGATACGCAGTATTTT.

The chain is built from TRBV2 and TRBJ2-1; 8 positions match TRBD2. Per the germline V gene, CDR1 is SNHLY and CDR2 is FYNNEI. The trim removed 6 bases at V and 7 bases at J, leaving 23 bases unmatched. The CDR3 has 19 amino acids. The DNA for the CDR3 is TGTGCCAGCAGCGGACATTGGGTTTATGGAGCGGGAGTCCGGAATGAGCAGTTCTTC. This sequence encodes CASSGHWVYGAGVRNEQFF.

The chain combines TRBV2 with TRBJ2-7; a weak D match, TRBD1 (6 bases). The V gene's germline CDR1 is SNHLY and CDR2 FYNNEI. The CDR3 extends over 16 amino acids. The V end lost 7 bases, the J end lost 0 bases, and 19 bases lay between the germline ends. The CDR3 coding sequence is TGTGCCAGCACCCGACCTGGACGGGACATCTCCTACGAGCAGTACTTC. It codes for CASTRPGRDISYEQYF.

The chain combines TRBV5-1 with TRBJ2-1; TRBD2 matches 8 bases. V shed 0 bases and J 0 bases; nucleotides not matched to a gene: 8. The CDR3 covers 18 residues. The germline gives CDR1 SGHRS, CDR2 YFSETQ. DNA for the CDR3: TGCGCCAGCAGCTTGGTCAACAGCGGGGGTAGCTCCTACAATGAGCAGTTCTTC. Protein product: CASSLVNSGGSSYNEQFF.